A single sample is the source of the 12 T cell receptor beta chains below, sequenced in a study of blood T cell repertoires in COVID-19. Measured with immunoSEQ multiplex PCR; TCRdb has only the in-frame clones, and not every one. The top ten clones hold about 46% of a sample with tens of thousands of clones, about 91% of them seen once. Sequencing used peripheral blood. The origin of the receptors is a woman aged 60 to 75 with COVID-19, enrolled during active disease.

This chain links TRBV6-2 or TRBV6-3 with TRBJ2-3; TRBD2 matches 13 bases. Per the germline V gene, CDR1 is MNHEY and CDR2 is SVGEGT. This CDR3 contains 15 residues. J lost 2 bases, V lost 5 bases, and 1 base had no gene match. Written as DNA, the CDR3 is TGTGCCAGCAGTGGACTAGCGGGGGCCACAGATACGCAGTATTTT. It specifies CASSGLAGATDTQYF.

The chain couples TRBV4-3 to TRBJ2-2, with 10 nucleotides matching TRBD2. Germline V gene lookup returns CDR1 LGHNA and CDR2 YSLEER. The V gene end was trimmed by 1 base and the J gene end by 2 bases; junction bases not matched to a gene: 7. The CDR3 consists of 18 residues. The CDR3, as DNA: TGCGCCAGCAGCCAAGGCCCCGGACTAGCGGCTAACACCGGGGAGCTGTTTTTT. Amino acids: CASSQGPGLAANTGELFF.

As to this clone: The conserved final phenylalanine or tryptophan is absent from the CDR3, which likely points to a read error. No DNA is shown, since the ends of the CDR3 on it are uncertain; the CDR3 is the one TCRdb lists. This rearrangement joins TRBV5-1 to TRBJ1-6. The germline gives CDR1 SGHRS, CDR2 YFSETQ. The CDR3 sequence runs 9 residues, both termini included. The CDR3 here is CASSLFLGG.

The chain has TRBV19 and TRBJ1-6; D call uncertain. This CDR3 contains 13 residues. The germline gives CDR1 LNHDA, CDR2 SQIVND (reference sequence). V shed 7 bases and J shed 13 bases, with 17 bases lying between them. The CDR3 nucleotides read TGTGCCAGTACGAGGGAGGTTGGGTCCCCCCTCCACTTT. This sequence encodes CASTREVGSPLHF.

The gene calls are TRBV4-3 and TRBJ2-7, with D perhaps matching TRBD1 (6 bases). The germline CDR1 and CDR2 sequences are LGHNA and YSLEER. This CDR3 is 14 amino acids long. Trimming took 1 base from V and 3 from J, leaving 10 bases between them. The chain's CDR3 is CASSQVTGLYEQYF. The CDR3 bases are TGCGCCAGCAGCCAAGTTACAGGGCTCTACGAGCAGTACTTC.

The rearrangement joins TRBV4-3 to TRBJ2-7, with 14 bases aligning to TRBD2. The CDR3 is made up of 17 amino acids. Trimming at V came to 0 bases and at J to 4 bases, leaving 5 bases not matched to a gene. CDR1 LGHNA and CDR2 YSLEER come from the germline V gene. The CDR3 region is CASSQDLGLAGVYEQYF. The CDR3 DNA follows: TGCGCCAGCAGCCAAGATTTGGGACTAGCGGGAGTGTACGAGCAGTACTTC.

The chain joins TRBV27 to TRBJ2-1, with 9 bases aligning to TRBD2. This CDR3 contains 15 residues. CDR1 is MNHEY and CDR2 is SMNVEV in the germline V gene (reference sequence). The ends lost 5 bases at V and 4 bases at J; junction bases unmatched: 6. CDR3 in amino acids: CASSDAGGEYNEQFF. The CDR3, as DNA: TGTGCCAGCAGTGACGCGGGAGGGGAGTACAATGAGCAGTTCTTC.

V and J are TRBV4-1 and TRBJ2-6; D might be TRBD2 (5 bases). CDR1 MGHRA and CDR2 YSYEKL come from the germline V gene. CDR3 size: 18 residues. V was cut by 0 bases and J by 0 bases, with 12 bases left in between. Here the CDR3 reads CASSQDEGRFSGANVLTF. In nucleotides, the CDR3 is TGCGCCAGCAGCCAAGATGAGGGCAGGTTCTCTGGGGCCAACGTCCTGACTTTC.

The V and J genes are TRBV4-3 and TRBJ1-2; D perhaps matches TRBD1 (6 bases). Germline values: CDR1 LGHNA, CDR2 YSLEER. The ends were cut back, 4 bases at V and 5 bases at J, with 17 bases in the middle. This CDR3 is built from 15 residues. The CDR3 DNA follows: TGCGCCAGCAGCCCCTCCCGGGACACTGTTTATGGCTACACCTTC. This translates into CASSPSRDTVYGYTF.

The chain recombines TRBV4-3 with TRBJ1-5; D perhaps matches TRBD1 (5 bases). Germline loops: CDR1 LGHNA, CDR2 YSLEER. This CDR3 has 14 residues. With 0 bases removed from V and 5 bases from J, the gap between germline ends came to 8 bases. As DNA, the CDR3 is TGCGCCAGCAGCCAAGACAGGGTCGATCAGCCCCAGCATTTT. Its translation is CASSQDRVDQPQHF.

The chain has TRBV7-2 and TRBJ2-7, with a tentative D call TRBD1 (5 bases). CDR3 length equals 15 residues. V was shortened by 0 bases and J by 4 bases, with 13 bases between the two germline ends. The V gene's germline CDR1 is SGHTA and CDR2 FQGNSA. In nucleotides, the CDR3 is TGTGCCAGCAGCTTAGCCCCAGCCAGGGTGTACGAGCAGTACTTC. Its protein is CASSLAPARVYEQYF.

V usage is TRBV7-9 and J usage is TRBJ1-6; 8 nucleotides align to TRBD1. The CDR3 sequence is 17 residues long. The ends lost 5 bases at V and 11 bases at J; junction bases unmatched: 17. The germline V gene encodes CDR1 SEHNR and CDR2 FQNEAQ (reference sequence). The CDR3 is CASSDHTLQGAGAPLHF. The DNA of the CDR3 is TGTGCCAGCAGCGACCACACACTCCAGGGGGCGGGGGCACCCCTCCACTTT.